The 15 T cell receptor beta chains given below trace back to one sample, sequenced in a study of T cell responses to AZD1222 COVID-19 vaccine. The assay was immunoSEQ multiplex PCR, and TCRdb's table has in-frame clones only and misses some. Of tens of thousands of clones listed, 75% to 90% were seen once; the top ten hold 9% to 13%. Material: peripheral blood, obtained 28 days after the second AZD1222 dose. The receptors come from an adult who received the AZD1222 COVID-19 vaccine.

The table lists this clone with a count of one. The chain carries TRBV5-3 and TRBJ2-7; 12 positions agree with TRBD1. TRBV5-3 carries the ORF label, with uncertain function. With 4 bases clipped from V and 5 bases from J, the junction kept 4 bases outside the gene matches. There are 14 residues in the CDR3. This chain's CDR3 is CARSTGTGGHEQYF. The DNA for the CDR3 is TGTGCCAGAAGCACGGGGACAGGGGGCCACGAGCAGTACTTC.

The rearrangement links TRBV27 to TRBJ2-7, with 8 bases aligning to TRBD2. Germline V gives CDR1 MNHEY, CDR2 SMNVEV (reference sequence). CDR3 size: 17 residues. Trimming at V came to 5 bases and at J to 1 base, leaving 13 bases not matched to a gene. CDR3 in DNA: TGTGCCAGCAGTCAGGAGGCTAGCGGGCCTCTGTCCTACGAGCAGTACTTC. It is translated as CASSQEASGPLSYEQYF.

The gene calls are TRBV9 and TRBJ1-2, with TRBD1 matching over 7 bases. The CDR3 consists of 15 residues. The V gene's germline CDR1 is SGDLS and CDR2 YYNGEE. The ends lost 0 bases at V and 6 bases at J; junction bases unmatched: 8. CDR3 bases: TGTGCCAGCAGCGTAGCTTTCACCACAGGGGATGGCTACACCTTC. As protein: CASSVAFTTGDGYTF.

The chain uses TRBV18 and TRBJ2-7, with 12 bases identical to TRBD1. CDR3 length equals 15 residues. V dropped 5 bases and J dropped 4; count of bases not matched to a gene: 6. CDR1 is KGHSH and CDR2 is LQKENI in the germline V gene. For the CDR3, the DNA is TGTGCCAGCTCAACCGGGACAGGGGGCATGTACGAGCAGTACTTC. This codes for CASSTGTGGMYEQYF.

The chain joins TRBV18 to TRBJ2-1; 8 nucleotides match TRBD2. CDR1 KGHSH and CDR2 LQKENI come from the germline V gene. The CDR3 is 16 residues long. Germline trimming cut 4 bases from V and 4 bases from J; bases unmatched to any gene: 9. The CDR3 is CASSLRTSSGYNEQFF. CDR3 coding DNA: TGTGCCAGCTCACTTAGGACGTCTAGCGGGTACAATGAGCAGTTCTTC.

The chain has TRBV10-3 and TRBJ1-6; TRBD1 agrees at 7 bases. From germline, CDR1 is ENHRY and CDR2 SYGVKD. The junction had 10 bases not matched to a gene; V was cut back by 10 bases and J by 10 bases. The CDR3 extends over 13 amino acids. The chain's CDR3 is CATTDREESPLHF. The CDR3, as DNA: TGTGCCACAACTGACAGGGAAGAGTCACCCCTCCACTTT.

The V call is TRBV6-1, the J call TRBJ1-1; possibly TRBD1 for D (5 bases). The CDR3 extends over 14 amino acids. Germline V CDR1 and CDR2: MNHNS, SASEGT. V lost 2 bases and J 0 bases, leaving 7 bases between the germline ends. The CDR3 nucleotides read TGTGCCAGCAGTGAAAGGGGAATGAACACTGAAGCTTTCTTT. This codes for CASSERGMNTEAFF.

The chain recombines TRBV3-1 (or the pseudogene TRBV3-2) with TRBJ2-6; a possible D gene is TRBD1 (5 bases). CDR1 and CDR2 from the germline V gene are LGHDT and YNNKEL (reference sequence). Trimming cost V 4 bases and J 1 base, with 11 bases left between them. This CDR3 has 16 residues. The CDR3 protein is CASSPLSGSGANVLTF. CDR3 in DNA: TGTGCCAGCAGCCCTCTCTCAGGGTCTGGGGCCAACGTCCTGACTTTC.

This chain joins TRBV11-3 and TRBJ1-1; 10 nucleotides agree with TRBD1. The germline CDR1 and CDR2 sequences are SGHNT and YENEEA. This CDR3 has 17 residues. Unmatched junction bases numbered 9, after V lost 0 bases and J lost 5 bases. This CDR3 is CASSLDQTGGAGTEAFF. For the CDR3, the DNA is TGTGCCAGCAGCTTAGACCAGACAGGGGGCGCGGGTACTGAAGCTTTCTTT.

The rearrangement links TRBV10-3 to TRBJ1-1, with D possibly TRBD1 on 5 matching bases. Per germline, CDR1 ENHRY and CDR2 SYGVKD. The V end lost 5 bases, the J end lost 0 bases, and 10 bases lay between the germline ends. The CDR3 sequence is 14 residues long. In nucleotides, the CDR3 is TGTGCCATCAGTCCCGGGACCATGAACACTGAAGCTTTCTTT. Protein sequence: CAISPGTMNTEAFF.

J is TRBJ2-3 and V is TRBV9, with 9 positions matching TRBD2. The length of the CDR3 is 15 residues. The V and J ends lost 0 bases and 5 bases, in that order; junction bases with no gene match: 4. Germline V CDR1 and CDR2: SGDLS, YYNGEE. CDR3 sequence reads: CASSVAPAGGDTQYF. The CDR3 bases are TGTGCCAGCAGCGTAGCCCCAGCGGGGGGAGATACGCAGTATTTT. The entire variable domain, with the rest obtained from reference TRBV9 and TRBJ2-3, is as follows: DSGVTQTPKHLITATGQRVTLRCSPRSGDLSVYWYQQSLDQGLQFLIQYYNGEERAKGNILERFSAQQFPDLHSELNLSSLELGDSALYFCASSVAPAGGDTQYFGPGTRLTVL.

This clone has a single count. The gene calls are TRBV6-5 and TRBJ2-7; D unresolved. Germline CDR1 reads MNHEY; CDR2 reads SVGAGI. The CDR3 totals 11 residues. V shed 5 bases and J shed 7 bases, with 9 bases lying between them. The CDR3 DNA is TGTGCCAGCAGTAACTATCAGGAGCAGTACTTC. Translation gives CASSNYQEQYF.

The genes are TRBV5-8 and TRBJ1-1; D uncertain. V shed 1 base and J shed 2 bases, with 3 bases lying between them. The germline gives CDR1 SGHTS, CDR2 YDEGEE. This CDR3 comprises 12 residues. The CDR3 protein is CASSLFNTEAFF. CDR3 sequence (DNA): TGTGCCAGCAGCTTGTTTAACACTGAAGCTTTCTTT.

The chain carries TRBV7-6 and TRBJ1-2; D unresolved. The V end lost 6 bases, the J end lost 1 base, and 15 bases lay between the germline ends. The V gene's germline CDR1 is SGHVS and CDR2 FNYEAQ. The CDR3 totals 15 residues. The CDR3 protein is CASRPSRGGNYGYTF. CDR3 DNA sequence: TGTGCCAGCAGGCCCAGTCGCGGAGGTAACTATGGCTACACCTTC.

This chain uses TRBV6-9 with TRBJ1-2; D ambiguous. V lost 5 bases and J 9 bases, leaving 13 bases between the germline ends. The CDR3 sequence is 12 residues long. Germline-derived CDR1 and CDR2 are MNHGY and SVAAGI. Here the CDR3 DNA reads TGTGCCAGCAGTAGACCCCTGGTATGCTACACCTTC. It encodes CASSRPLVCYTF.